This T cell receptor (beta chain) was sequenced during a study of blood T cell repertoires in COVID-19. In the study overall: Acute and convalescent COVID-19 specimens originated in the United States, Italy and Spain. Sources were T cells, B-cell-depleted T cells, or PBMCs; the material itself was cDNA or gDNA.

As processed by the authors: Nucleated cell counts were estimated from reference gene primer amplification. Assay: immunoSEQ multiplex PCR; the TCRdb copy retains only in-frame clones and omits some. From that table come the V and J calls and clone size; the DNA was used to work out D and trimming. The profile covers some 250,000 clones, with 91% appearing a single time and 1.2% taken by the ten largest. Everyone who took part was 18 to 89 years old, and they came from about 23 US areas. The sequenced material came from PBMCs or T cells enriched from blood (not recorded which). This receptor was obtained from a human donor in a cohort exposed to, infected with or recovered from COVID-19 (not recorded which). The donor label of this sample is uncertain.

The CDR3 loop is CASSVPGQGYNEQFF. In DNA, the CDR3 is TGTGCCAGCAGTGTTCCGGGACAGGGGTACAATGAGCAGTTCTTC. The chain links TRBV2 to TRBJ2-1; 10 bases map to TRBD1. The CDR3 runs to 15 residues. Germline lookup yields CDR1 SNHLY and CDR2 FYNNEI. J lost 4 bases, V lost 4 bases, and 4 bases had no gene match. Filled out from reference TRBV2 and TRBJ2-1, the complete variable domain reads EPEVTQTPSHQVTQMGQEVILRCVPISNHLYFYWYRQILGQKVEFLVSFYNNEISEKSEIFDDQFSVERPDGSNFTLKIRSTKLEDSAMYFCASSVPGQGYNEQFFGPGTRLTVL.